Below are 28 T cell receptor beta chains sequenced from a single sample in a study of control samples from healthy donors and cancer patients. Profiling relied on immunoSEQ multiplex PCR, and the TCRdb table lists in-frame clones only, not all of them. In the table there are tens of thousands of clones, about 90% of which are singletons. Source material: blood. The receptors were sampled from a woman aged 45 to 65 in good health.

V and J are TRBV28 and TRBJ1-3; D gene ambiguous. Germline CDR1 MDHEN, CDR2 SYDVKM. V lost 6 bases, J lost 0 bases, and 15 bases lay in between. The CDR3 has 16 amino acids. CDR3 amino acids: CASRTAEGGSGNTIYF. CDR3 DNA sequence: TGTGCCAGCAGAACCGCGGAGGGCGGCTCTGGAAACACCATATATTTT.

In this sample, this clone turned up once. V is TRBV9 and J is TRBJ2-7; 7 nucleotides match TRBD1. This CDR3 has 17 amino acids. V lost 0 bases, J lost 0 bases, and 9 bases stayed unmatched. The germline V gene encodes CDR1 SGDLS and CDR2 YYNGEE. The CDR3 DNA reads TGTGCCAGCAGCGTAGGGCACAATAGACAGGGCTCCTACGAGCAGTACTTC. This translates into CASSVGHNRQGSYEQYF. Based on the CDR3 plus reference TRBV9 and TRBJ2-7, the full variable domain is DSGVTQTPKHLITATGQRVTLRCSPRSGDLSVYWYQQSLDQGLQFLIQYYNGEERAKGNILERFSAQQFPDLHSELNLSSLELGDSALYFCASSVGHNRQGSYEQYFGPGTRLTVT.

The chain carries TRBV6-5 and TRBJ2-3; TRBD2 matches 8 bases. The CDR3 totals 15 residues. V lost 3 bases to trimming and J lost 4 bases; unmatched junction nucleotides: 6. Looked up from germline, CDR1 is MNHEY and CDR2 is SVGAGI. CDR3 bases: TGTGCCAGCAGTTATAACGGGGGGGCCCCAGATACGCAGTATTTT. Translating gives CASSYNGGAPDTQYF.

The rearrangement links TRBV10-3 to TRBJ1-2, with 7 bases that match TRBD1. Germline V CDR1 and CDR2: ENHRY, SYGVKD. This CDR3 contains 13 residues. J gave up 6 bases and V 6 bases, and 7 bases lay outside the gene matches. This CDR3 reads CAISAGTADGYTF. CDR3 nucleotides: TGTGCCATCAGCGCCGGGACAGCGGATGGCTACACCTTC.

The chain is built from TRBV6-6 and TRBJ2-5, with D perhaps TRBD1 (6 bases). The CDR3 runs to 16 residues. CDR1 and CDR2 (germline): MNHNY, SVGAGI (reference sequence). V was trimmed by 4 bases and J by 4 bases, leaving 19 bases between them. The CDR3 here is CASSSPGANLGETQYF. The CDR3, as DNA: TGTGCCAGCAGTTCCCCAGGGGCAAATTTGGGAGAGACCCAGTACTTC.

The V gene is TRBV2, the J gene TRBJ1-2, with TRBD1 as a possible D gene (5 bases). Germline V gene lookup returns CDR1 SNHLY and CDR2 FYNNEI. Trimming pared 6 bases from V and 9 bases from J, leaving 20 bases between. The CDR3 has 14 residues. CDR3 DNA sequence: TGTGCCAGCAGAGGATCAGGGAAGAGATCCCGCTACACCTTC. It encodes CASRGSGKRSRYTF. Supplemented by reference TRBV2 and TRBJ1-2, the full variable domain reads EPEVTQTPSHQVTQMGQEVILRCVPISNHLYFYWYRQILGQKVEFLVSFYNNEISEKSEIFDDQFSVERPDGSNFTLKIRSTKLEDSAMYFCASRGSGKRSRYTFGSGTRLTVV.

The chain carries TRBV5-1 and TRBJ1-6; D is ambiguous. Germline CDR1 reads SGHRS; CDR2 reads YFSETQ. The CDR3 covers 13 residues. The V end lost 3 bases, the J end lost 6 bases, and 7 bases lay between the germline ends. The CDR3 reads CASSSSGNSPLHF. The CDR3 DNA is TGCGCCAGCAGCTCCTCGGGTAATTCACCCCTCCACTTT.

The chain employs TRBV6-5 and TRBJ2-7, with a possible D match to TRBD2 (6 bases). V lost 8 bases to trimming and J lost 1 base, with 15 bases between them. CDR1 is MNHEY, CDR2 SVGAGI, per germline. The CDR3 loop spans 14 amino acids. The CDR3 loop is CASGGGSSSYEQYF. In DNA, the CDR3 is TGTGCCAGCGGCGGAGGGTCTTCATCCTACGAGCAGTACTTC.

The chain carries TRBV19 and TRBJ1-6; tentative D call: TRBD1 (5 bases). Trimming pared 6 bases from V and 7 bases from J, leaving 22 bases between. CDR1 LNHDA and CDR2 SQIVND come from the germline V gene (reference sequence). The CDR3 is 17 residues long. The CDR3 nucleotides read TGTGCCAGTAGGGAACACCAGGGACTCGGCGCAAATTCACCCCTCCACTTT. Protein sequence: CASREHQGLGANSPLHF.

With regard to this clone: A read error may account for a junction end that differs from germline. The gene calls are TRBV13 and TRBJ1-2; 9 positions match TRBD1. CDR3 size: 16 residues. Germline lookup yields CDR1 PRHDT and CDR2 FYEKMQ (reference sequence). The CDR3 DNA reads TGTGCCAGCAGCCTAGGACAGGGGACCCTTGGCTATGGCTACACCTTC. The encoded protein is CASSLGQGTLGYGYTF.

A word on this clone: Other DNA sequences in this sample translate to the same CDR3. The gene calls are TRBV4-3 and TRBJ2-5; D possibly corresponds to TRBD2 (6 bases). Trimming shortened V by 5 bases and J by 0 bases, and 16 bases separated the two germline ends. Germline lookup yields CDR1 LGHNA and CDR2 YSLEER. This CDR3 has 16 residues. This CDR3 is CASSAKLRTNQETQYF. The CDR3 nucleotides are TGCGCCAGCAGCGCCAAGCTCCGGACTAACCAAGAGACCCAGTACTTC.

The chain is built from TRBV14 and TRBJ2-1; D may be TRBD2 (6 bases). This CDR3 is built from 18 residues. Germline CDR1 SGHDN, CDR2 FVKESK. V was cut by 0 bases and J by 3 bases, with 18 bases left in between. In nucleotides, the CDR3 is TGTGCCAGCAGCCAAGATGGGACTGCAGTTTGGGGCTACAATGAGCAGTTCTTC. This translates into CASSQDGTAVWGYNEQFF.

The rearrangement uses TRBV5-1 and TRBJ1-2; 11 nucleotides align to TRBD1. This CDR3 has 15 residues. V was clipped by 4 bases and J by 2 bases; unmatched bases: 4. Germline assignment: CDR1 SGHRS and CDR2 YFSETQ. The CDR3 DNA is TGCGCCAGCAGCGGCGGGACAGGGGGGAACTATGGCTACACCTTC. Its protein is CASSGGTGGNYGYTF.

The V gene is TRBV7-6, the J gene TRBJ1-6, with D unclear. The CDR3 is 13 amino acids. With 7 bases removed from V and 5 bases from J, the gap between germline ends came to 9 bases. Germline V gene data show CDR1 as SGHVS and CDR2 as FNYEAQ. This chain's CDR3 is CASTKIHNSPLHF. The DNA of the CDR3 is TGTGCCAGCACAAAAATCCATAATTCACCCCTCCACTTT.

The rearrangement uses TRBV9 and TRBJ1-1, with D possibly being TRBD1 (5 bases). The V and J ends lost 4 bases and 0 bases respectively, with 13 bases between them. Germline-derived CDR1 and CDR2 are SGDLS and YYNGEE. The CDR3 is made up of 15 amino acids. This chain's CDR3 is CASSSSTAMNTEAFF. The CDR3 DNA sequence: TGTGCCAGCAGCTCCTCGACAGCTATGAACACTGAAGCTTTCTTT.

V gene TRBV7-8 combines with J gene TRBJ2-7; D call uncertain. V dropped 1 base and J dropped 2 bases, with 9 bases sitting between them. Germline V CDR1 and CDR2: SGHVS, FQNEAQ. CDR3 size: 14 residues. The chain's CDR3 is CASSLDRPPYEQYF. The DNA of the CDR3 is TGTGCCAGCAGCTTAGATAGGCCACCCTACGAGCAGTACTTC.

The gene calls are TRBV5-5 and TRBJ1-2; D gene ambiguous. Trimming took off 3 bases at V and 2 bases at J, with 11 bases between the two ends. From germline, CDR1 is SGHKS and CDR2 YYEKEE (reference sequence). This CDR3 is 14 amino acids long. CDR3 sequence reads: CASSSVPLNYGYTF. Written as DNA, the CDR3 is TGTGCCAGCAGCTCCGTTCCCCTAAACTATGGCTACACCTTC.

This clone has just one count. This rearrangement joins TRBV28 to TRBJ1-1, with TRBD1 as a possible D gene (5 bases). The CDR3 runs to 14 residues. V was pared by 2 bases and J by 3 bases, with 10 bases between. Looked up from germline, CDR1 is MDHEN and CDR2 is SYDVKM. In DNA form, the CDR3 reads TGTGCCAGCAGTTTAGAGGCGGGACACACTGAAGCTTTCTTT. Protein sequence: CASSLEAGHTEAFF.

Worth noting for this clone: This sample also contains other DNA sequences that code for the same CDR3. The CDR3 DNA sequence: TGTGCCAGCAGTTACCGGGGGGGATCCTATAATTCACCCCTCCACTTT. It specifies CASSYRGGSYNSPLHF. This chain connects TRBV6-5 to TRBJ1-6, with TRBD1 as a possible D gene (5 bases). This CDR3 spans 16 amino acids. V was shortened by 2 bases and J by 1 base, with 9 bases between the two germline ends. Germline V gene data show CDR1 as MNHEY and CDR2 as SVGAGI.

This clone showed up just a few times. The rearrangement links TRBV9 to TRBJ2-5, with D hard to call. The CDR3 covers 14 residues. The germline CDR1 and CDR2 sequences are SGDLS and YYNGEE. The ends were cut back, 0 bases at V and 5 bases at J, with 11 bases in the middle. CDR3 coding DNA: TGTGCCAGCAGCGTAGGGGTAGGGATCGAGACCCAGTACTTC. Protein: CASSVGVGIETQYF.

This clone was counted between two and nine times. V usage is TRBV18 and J usage is TRBJ1-3, with 11 bases aligning to TRBD1. The CDR3 consists of 20 residues. The ends lost 2 bases at V and 0 bases at J; junction bases unmatched: 12. Looked up from germline, CDR1 is KGHSH and CDR2 is LQKENI. The CDR3, as DNA: TGTGCCAGCTCACCAAAATTTTCGGGGACAGGGGGTACCTCTGGAAACACCATATATTTT. Translated, it gives CASSPKFSGTGGTSGNTIYF.

As to this clone: A read error may account for a junction end that differs from germline. The rearrangement uses TRBV7-3 and TRBJ1-2; 9 bases line up with TRBD1. This CDR3 has 13 residues. Per germline, CDR1 SGHTA and CDR2 FQGTGA. This CDR3 reads CASSLIGTGSRYF. The CDR3, as DNA: TGTGCCAGCAGCTTAATTGGGACAGGGTCACGATACTTC.

This chain links TRBV5-1 with TRBJ2-1; D not certain. Trimming stripped 0 bases from V and 0 bases from J, with 7 bases between. The CDR3 has 15 residues. CDR1 is SGHRS and CDR2 is YFSETQ in the germline V gene. The CDR3, as DNA: TGCGCCAGCAGCTTGGAGGCGAGCTCCTACAATGAGCAGTTCTTC. It encodes CASSLEASSYNEQFF.

This clone was counted a single time. CDR3 amino acids: CSASSDEQFF. The CDR3 DNA sequence: TGCAGTGCTAGTTCCGATGAGCAGTTCTTC. The rearrangement joins TRBV20-1 to TRBJ2-1; no definite D call. CDR1 DFQATT and CDR2 SNEGSKA come from the germline V gene (reference sequence). The CDR3 is made up of 10 amino acids. Deletions cut 3 bases from V and 8 bases from J, with 5 bases between.

This clone was seen only once. V is TRBV5-5 and J is TRBJ2-2, with D unresolved. The germline V and J ends were trimmed by 2 bases and 0 bases, with 8 bases remaining between them. Germline V CDR1 and CDR2: SGHKS, YYEKEE (reference sequence). The CDR3 totals 15 residues. The CDR3 spells CASSLMNSNTGELFF. In DNA form, the CDR3 reads TGTGCCAGCAGCTTAATGAACTCGAACACCGGGGAGCTGTTTTTT.

The CDR3 DNA sequence: TGTGCCAGCAGCTTCCCTACAGGGGGCGTTGGCACCGGGGAGCTGTTTTTT. Encoded protein: CASSFPTGGVGTGELFF. This chain joins TRBV7-6 and TRBJ2-2, with 9 bases matching TRBD1. Trimming at V came to 3 bases and at J to 4 bases, leaving 9 bases not matched to a gene. The germline V gene has CDR1 SGHVS and CDR2 FNYEAQ. There are 17 residues in the CDR3. The full variable domain, with the rest looked up from reference TRBV7-6 and TRBJ2-2, is GAGVSQSPRYKVTKRGQDVALRCDPISGHVSLYWYRQALGQGPEFLTYFNYEAQQDKSGLPNDRFSAERPEGSISTLTIQRTEQRDSAMYRCASSFPTGGVGTGELFFGEGSRLTVL.

In nucleotides, the CDR3 is TGTGCCAGCAGCCAAGAGCCGATCGGTCAAAAGTTCTTC. It is translated as CASSQEPIGQKFF. This chain uses TRBV3-1 (or the pseudogene TRBV3-2) with TRBJ2-1, with unresolved D. There are 13 residues in the CDR3. CDR1 and CDR2 (germline): LGHDT, YNNKEL (reference sequence). Trimming removed 0 bases at V and 14 bases at J, with 14 bases between.

This chain links TRBV9 with TRBJ2-7, with TRBD2 matching 10 bases. V lost 0 bases to trimming and J lost 4 bases; unmatched junction nucleotides: 4. Germline CDR1 and CDR2: SGDLS and YYNGEE. This CDR3 spans 15 amino acids. The CDR3 reads CASSVGGTSAYEQYF. The CDR3 DNA reads TGTGCCAGCAGCGTAGGAGGGACTAGCGCATACGAGCAGTACTTC.